One and the same sample provided the 15 T cell receptor beta chains below, sequenced in a study of blood T cell repertoires in COVID-19. TCRdb's copy holds only in-frame clones and misses some; the assay was immunoSEQ multiplex PCR. The sample includes more than 60,000 clones, around four fifths of them seen just once. Source material: peripheral blood. These TCRs come from a human donor in a cohort sampled during active COVID-19.

This clone was observed once. The rearrangement uses TRBV30 and TRBJ1-2, with D possibly TRBD1 on 6 matching bases. Trimming took 3 bases from V and 4 from J, leaving 15 bases between them. The germline V gene encodes CDR1 GTSNPN and CDR2 SVGIG (reference sequence). This CDR3 spans 14 amino acids. CDR3 nucleotide sequence: TGTGCCTGGAGCCTCCGAGACAGGACCTATGGCTACACCTTC. Amino acids: CAWSLRDRTYGYTF.

V gene TRBV10-2 combines with J gene TRBJ1-4; the match to TRBD1 covers 7 bases. The germline V gene has CDR1 WSHSY and CDR2 SAAADI. V shed 6 bases and J 3 bases; nucleotides not matched to a gene: 7. This CDR3 comprises 15 residues. In DNA form, the CDR3 reads TGCGCCAGCAGCCGCGGACAGGCCGCTAATGAAAAACTGTTTTTT. It is translated as CASSRGQAANEKLFF.

The chain carries TRBV11-2 and TRBJ1-3; D is possibly TRBD1 (5 bases). From germline, CDR1 is SGHAT and CDR2 FQNNGV. The CDR3 is 15 residues long. V dropped 7 bases and J dropped 1 base, with 14 bases sitting between them. The CDR3 reads CASTGGGLSGNTIYF. The CDR3 DNA sequence: TGTGCCAGCACCGGGGGGGGTCTTTCTGGAAACACCATATATTTT.

This chain uses TRBV12-3 or TRBV12-4 with TRBJ1-1; D remains unclear. V was pared by 5 bases and J by 5 bases, with 12 bases between. The length of the CDR3 is 13 residues. The CDR3 region is CASSAFGRTEAFF. As DNA, the CDR3 is TGTGCCAGCAGTGCCTTTGGGAGGACTGAAGCTTTCTTT.

This clone was detected once. J is TRBJ2-3 and V is TRBV4-3, with 7 bases lining up with TRBD2. The CDR3 extends over 16 amino acids. Germline V gene data show CDR1 as LGHNA and CDR2 as YSLEER. Trimming removed 4 bases from V and 0 bases from J; junction bases left unmatched: 7. CDR3 DNA sequence: TGCGCCAGCAGCCGACAACGAGCGGGGAGCACAGATACGCAGTATTTT. It translates to CASSRQRAGSTDTQYF.

The chain is built from TRBV28 and TRBJ2-7; maybe TRBD2 (5 bases). Germline V CDR1 and CDR2: MDHEN, SYDVKM. The germline V and J ends were trimmed by 5 bases and 7 bases, with 15 bases remaining between them. This CDR3 has 13 amino acids. CDR3 protein: CASSLDGIKEQYF. CDR3 bases: TGTGCCAGCAGTCTGGACGGGATTAAGGAGCAGTACTTC. The complete variable domain, with remaining parts taken from reference TRBV28 and TRBJ2-7, reads DVKVTQSSRYLVKRTGEKVFLECVQDMDHENMFWYRQDPGLGLRLIYFSYDVKMKEKGDIPEGYSVSREKKERFSLILESASTNQTSMYLCASSLDGIKEQYFGPGTRLTVT.

The chain joins TRBV7-3 to TRBJ2-3; D might be TRBD2 (5 bases). The germline CDR1 and CDR2 sequences are SGHTA and FQGTGA. This CDR3 comprises 15 residues. V lost 0 bases, J lost 5 bases, and 12 bases lay in between. CDR3 DNA sequence: TGTGCCAGCAGCTTAACGAGGGTCCGGGGAGATACGCAGTATTTT. This codes for CASSLTRVRGDTQYF.

V is TRBV6-2 or TRBV6-3 and J is TRBJ1-5; D possibly corresponds to TRBD1 (6 bases). CDR1 MNHEY and CDR2 SVGEGT come from the germline V gene. This CDR3 contains 15 residues. Trimming removed 5 bases from V and 2 bases from J, with 13 bases in between. CDR3 residues: CASSHHRVGNQPQHF. The CDR3 region has the DNA TGTGCCAGCAGTCACCACAGGGTGGGCAATCAGCCCCAGCATTTT.

The chain recombines TRBV7-9 with TRBJ2-1, with 13 bases lining up with TRBD2. This CDR3 spans 18 amino acids. The germline V gene encodes CDR1 SEHNR and CDR2 FQNEAQ (reference sequence). The V segment lost 5 bases and the J segment 0 bases; nucleotides outside the gene matches: 7. DNA for the CDR3: TGTGCCAGCAGCAAAGGACTAGCGGGGGCCTTCTCCTACAATGAGCAGTTCTTC. Translated: CASSKGLAGAFSYNEQFF.

V and J are TRBV5-1 and TRBJ2-3, with TRBD1 identical over 7 bases. Germline V gives CDR1 SGHRS, CDR2 YFSETQ. The CDR3 contains 20 residues. V was clipped by 2 bases and J by 2 bases; unmatched bases: 20. CDR3 region: CASSFTHRGNNLFDTDTQYF. CDR3 nucleotide sequence: TGCGCCAGCAGCTTTACACACAGGGGTAATAATTTGTTCGACACAGATACGCAGTATTTT.

The genes are TRBV10-3 and TRBJ1-2; 8 bases map to TRBD1. This CDR3 spans 13 amino acids. CDR1 and CDR2 (germline): ENHRY, SYGVKD. After removal of 4 bases from V and 2 bases from J, the junction contained 0 bases not matched to a gene. CDR3 loop: CAISGTGNYGYTF. The CDR3 coding sequence is TGTGCCATCAGTGGGACAGGGAACTATGGCTACACCTTC.

The rearrangement links TRBV7-3 to TRBJ2-5, with 8 nucleotides matching TRBD1. The CDR3 has 14 residues. Per the germline V gene, CDR1 is SGHTA and CDR2 is FQGTGA. Trimming removed 5 bases from V and 4 bases from J; junction bases left unmatched: 6. CDR3 bases: TGTGCCAGCAGCGTGACAGGACAGGGAGAGACCCAGTACTTC. This sequence encodes CASSVTGQGETQYF.

The chain is built from TRBV28 and TRBJ2-1; TRBD2 might be the D (7 bases). CDR1 is MDHEN, CDR2 SYDVKM, per germline. V was cut by 6 bases and J by 4 bases, with 19 bases left in between. This CDR3 has 16 amino acids. The CDR3 protein is CASSKGGQRGYNEQFF. The CDR3 DNA reads TGTGCCAGCAGCAAGGGGGGCCAGCGGGGATACAATGAGCAGTTCTTC.

The rearrangement uses TRBV5-1 and TRBJ1-4; 7 bases match TRBD1. The CDR3 sequence is 16 residues long. CDR1 is SGHRS and CDR2 is YFSETQ in the germline V gene. Trimming took 4 bases from V and 0 from J; bases not matched to a gene: 6. DNA of the CDR3: TGCGCCAGCAGCCTGTGGGACAGTGCAACTAATGAAAAACTGTTTTTT. Amino acids: CASSLWDSATNEKLFF.

Written as DNA, the CDR3 is TGTGCCAGCAGCTTACGAATAGCGGGGGGGCCGAGAAACAATGAGCAGTTCTTC. Protein: CASSLRIAGGPRNNEQFF. The chain links TRBV11-2 to TRBJ2-1; 11 bases fit TRBD2. The CDR3 extends over 18 amino acids. Germline-derived CDR1 and CDR2 are SGHAT and FQNNGV. V lost 2 bases to trimming and J lost 5 bases; unmatched junction nucleotides: 11.